This T cell receptor beta chain was recorded in a study of blood T cell repertoires in COVID-19. TCRdb keeps only in-frame clones here, not all; method: immunoSEQ multiplex PCR. The sample shows approximately 89,000 clones, about 96% of them seen only once. Germline V lookup: CDR1 SGHRS, CDR2 YFSETQ. V was clipped by 0 bases and J by 2 bases, with 8 bases between them. The CDR3 runs 15 residues. The V gene is TRBV5-1, the J gene TRBJ2-2, with a tentative D call TRBD1 (5 bases). Sequencing used peripheral blood. The sequence derives from a human donor with active COVID-19. The donor label of this sample is uncertain. CDR3 sequence: CASSLVTGNTGELFF. CDR3 DNA sequence: TGCGCCAGCAGCTTGGTTACAGGTAACACCGGGGAGCTGTTTTTT.